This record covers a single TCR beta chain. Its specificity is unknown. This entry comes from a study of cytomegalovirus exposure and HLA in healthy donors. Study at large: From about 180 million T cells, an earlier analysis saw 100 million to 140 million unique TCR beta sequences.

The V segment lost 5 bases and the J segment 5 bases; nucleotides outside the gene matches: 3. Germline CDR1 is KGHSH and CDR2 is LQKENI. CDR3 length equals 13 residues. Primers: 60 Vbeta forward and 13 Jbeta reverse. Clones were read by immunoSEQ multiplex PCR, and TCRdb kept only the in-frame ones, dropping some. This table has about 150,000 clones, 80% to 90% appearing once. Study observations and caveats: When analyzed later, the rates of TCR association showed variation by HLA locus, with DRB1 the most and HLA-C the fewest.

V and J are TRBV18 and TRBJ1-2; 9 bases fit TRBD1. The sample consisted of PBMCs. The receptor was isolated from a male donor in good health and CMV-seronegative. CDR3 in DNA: TGTGCCAGCTCAGGACAGGGGAGTTATGGCTACACCTTC. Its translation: CASSGQGSYGYTF.